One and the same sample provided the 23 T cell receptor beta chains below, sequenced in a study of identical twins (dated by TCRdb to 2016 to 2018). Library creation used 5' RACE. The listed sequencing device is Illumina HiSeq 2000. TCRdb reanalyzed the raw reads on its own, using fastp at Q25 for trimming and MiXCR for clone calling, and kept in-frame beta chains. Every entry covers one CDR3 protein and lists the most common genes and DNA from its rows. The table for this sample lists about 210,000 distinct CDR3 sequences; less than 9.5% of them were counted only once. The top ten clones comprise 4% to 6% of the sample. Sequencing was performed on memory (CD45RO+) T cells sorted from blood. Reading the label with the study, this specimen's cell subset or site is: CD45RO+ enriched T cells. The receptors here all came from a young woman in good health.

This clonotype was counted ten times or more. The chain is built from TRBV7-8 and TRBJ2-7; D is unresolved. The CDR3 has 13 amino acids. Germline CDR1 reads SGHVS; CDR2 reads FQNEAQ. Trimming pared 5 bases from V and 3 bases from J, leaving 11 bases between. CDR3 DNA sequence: TGTGCCAGCAGCCTCGACGGCAGCTACGAGCAGTACTTC. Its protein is CASSLDGSYEQYF.

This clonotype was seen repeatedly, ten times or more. The CDR3 DNA is TGTGCCAGCAGTCCGAGGAACACCGGGGAGCTGTTTTTT. This sequence encodes CASSPRNTGELFF. V is TRBV12-3 or TRBV12-4 and J is TRBJ2-2; D uncertain. Trimming took 5 bases from V and 1 from J, leaving 5 bases between them. This CDR3 is 13 amino acids long.

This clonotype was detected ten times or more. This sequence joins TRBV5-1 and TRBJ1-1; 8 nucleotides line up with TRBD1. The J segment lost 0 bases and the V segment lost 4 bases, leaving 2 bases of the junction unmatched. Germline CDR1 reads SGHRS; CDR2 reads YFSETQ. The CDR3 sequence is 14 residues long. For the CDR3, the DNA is TGCGCCAGCAGCGCGACAGGGGTGAACACTGAAGCTTTCTTT. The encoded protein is CASSATGVNTEAFF.

CDR3 amino acids: CASRAYQNTGELFF. The CDR3 coding sequence is TGTGCCAGCAGAGCATACCAAAACACCGGGGAGCTGTTTTTT. This sequence joins TRBV6-4 and TRBJ2-2; D unresolved. This CDR3 spans 14 amino acids. Germline V gives CDR1 MRHNA, CDR2 SNTAGT. The V gene lost 6 bases and the J gene lost 2 bases, with 10 bases spanning the gap.

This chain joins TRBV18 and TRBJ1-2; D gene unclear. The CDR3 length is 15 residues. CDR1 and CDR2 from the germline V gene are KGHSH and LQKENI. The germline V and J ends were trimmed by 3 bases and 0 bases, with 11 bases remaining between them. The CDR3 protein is CASSPSSTPNYGYTF. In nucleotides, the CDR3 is TGTGCCAGCTCACCCAGCTCGACGCCTAACTATGGCTACACCTTC.

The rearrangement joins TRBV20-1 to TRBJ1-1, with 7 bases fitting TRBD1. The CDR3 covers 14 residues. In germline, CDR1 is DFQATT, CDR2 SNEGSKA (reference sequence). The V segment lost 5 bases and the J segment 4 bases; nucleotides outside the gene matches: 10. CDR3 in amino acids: CSAPLRGLGTEAFF. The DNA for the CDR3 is TGCAGTGCTCCACTCAGGGGGTTGGGCACTGAAGCTTTCTTT.

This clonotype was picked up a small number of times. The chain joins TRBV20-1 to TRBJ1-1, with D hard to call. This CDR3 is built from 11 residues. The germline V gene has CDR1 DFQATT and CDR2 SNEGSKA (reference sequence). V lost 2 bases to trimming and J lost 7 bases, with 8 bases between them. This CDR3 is CSARSHGEAFF. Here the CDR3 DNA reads TGCAGTGCTAGATCCCACGGTGAAGCTTTCTTT.

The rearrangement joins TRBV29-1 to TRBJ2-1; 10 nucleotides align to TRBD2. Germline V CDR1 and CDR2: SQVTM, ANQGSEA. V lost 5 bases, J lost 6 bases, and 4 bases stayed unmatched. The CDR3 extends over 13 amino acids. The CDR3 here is CSVSSGSLNEQFF. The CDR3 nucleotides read TGCAGCGTTTCTAGCGGGAGCCTCAATGAGCAGTTCTTC.

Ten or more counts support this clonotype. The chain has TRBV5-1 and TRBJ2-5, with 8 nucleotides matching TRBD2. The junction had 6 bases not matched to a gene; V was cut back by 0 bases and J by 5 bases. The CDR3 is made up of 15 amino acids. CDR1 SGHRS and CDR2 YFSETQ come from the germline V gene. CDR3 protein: CASSLEAGGRETQYF. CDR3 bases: TGCGCCAGCAGCTTGGAGGCGGGAGGCCGTGAGACCCAGTACTTC. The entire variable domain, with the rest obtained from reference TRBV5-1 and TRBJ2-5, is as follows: KAGVTQTPRYLIKTRGQQVTLSCSPISGHRSVSWYQQTPGQGLQFLFEYFSETQRNKGNFPGRFSGRQFSNSRSEMNVSTLELGDSALYLCASSLEAGGRETQYFGPGTRLLVL.

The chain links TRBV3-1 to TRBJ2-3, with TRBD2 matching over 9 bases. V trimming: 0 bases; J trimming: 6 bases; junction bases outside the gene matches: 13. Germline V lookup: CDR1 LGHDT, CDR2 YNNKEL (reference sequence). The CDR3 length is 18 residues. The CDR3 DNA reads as TGTGCCAGCAGCCAAGAGTCGGCGGGGGGGCCTAGTTGGGATACGCAGTATTTT. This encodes CASSQESAGGPSWDTQYF.

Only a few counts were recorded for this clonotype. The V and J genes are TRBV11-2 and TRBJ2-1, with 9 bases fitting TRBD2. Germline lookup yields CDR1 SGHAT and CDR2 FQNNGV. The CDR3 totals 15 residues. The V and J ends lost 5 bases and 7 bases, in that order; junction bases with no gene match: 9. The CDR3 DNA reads TGTGCCAGCAGCGCGGGGGGGCCCCCTAGGAATGAGCAGTTCTTC. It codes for CASSAGGPPRNEQFF.

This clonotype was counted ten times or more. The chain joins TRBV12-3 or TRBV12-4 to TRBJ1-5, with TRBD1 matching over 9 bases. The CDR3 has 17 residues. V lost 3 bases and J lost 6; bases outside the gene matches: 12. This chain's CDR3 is CASSFKSGQGLSQPQHF. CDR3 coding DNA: TGTGCCAGCAGTTTTAAGTCGGGACAGGGACTGAGTCAGCCCCAGCATTTT.

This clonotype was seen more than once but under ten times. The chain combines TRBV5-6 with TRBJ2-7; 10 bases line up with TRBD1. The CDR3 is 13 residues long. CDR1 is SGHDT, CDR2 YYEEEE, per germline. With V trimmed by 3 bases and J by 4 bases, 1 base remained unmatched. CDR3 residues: CASSWDRGYEQYF. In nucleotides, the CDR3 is TGTGCCAGCAGCTGGGACAGGGGATACGAGCAGTACTTC.

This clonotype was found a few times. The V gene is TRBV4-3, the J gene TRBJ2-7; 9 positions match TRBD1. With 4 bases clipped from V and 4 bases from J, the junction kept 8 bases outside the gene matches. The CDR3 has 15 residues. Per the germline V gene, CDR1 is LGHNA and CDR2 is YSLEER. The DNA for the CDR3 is TGCGCCAGCAGCCGAGCCCGGGACAGGGTGTACGAGCAGTACTTC. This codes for CASSRARDRVYEQYF.

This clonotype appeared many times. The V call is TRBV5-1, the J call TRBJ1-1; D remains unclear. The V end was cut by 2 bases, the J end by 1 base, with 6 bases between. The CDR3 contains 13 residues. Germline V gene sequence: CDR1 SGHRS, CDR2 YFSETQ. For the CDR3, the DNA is TGCGCCAGCAGCTTCACCACGAACACTGAAGCTTTCTTT. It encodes CASSFTTNTEAFF.

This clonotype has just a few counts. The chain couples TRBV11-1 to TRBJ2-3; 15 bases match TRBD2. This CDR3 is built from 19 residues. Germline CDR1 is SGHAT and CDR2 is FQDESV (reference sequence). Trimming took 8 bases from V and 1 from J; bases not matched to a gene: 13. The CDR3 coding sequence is TGTGCCAGCGGCCACAGGACTAGCGGGGGGGTAATGGGCACAGATACGCAGTATTTT. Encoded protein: CASGHRTSGGVMGTDTQYF.

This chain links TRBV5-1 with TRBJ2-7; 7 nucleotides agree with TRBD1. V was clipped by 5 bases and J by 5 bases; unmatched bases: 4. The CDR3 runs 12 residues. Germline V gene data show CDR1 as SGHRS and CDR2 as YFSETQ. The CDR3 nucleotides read TGCGCCAGCAGGAAGGGGGCCGACGAGCAGTACTTC. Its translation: CASRKGADEQYF.

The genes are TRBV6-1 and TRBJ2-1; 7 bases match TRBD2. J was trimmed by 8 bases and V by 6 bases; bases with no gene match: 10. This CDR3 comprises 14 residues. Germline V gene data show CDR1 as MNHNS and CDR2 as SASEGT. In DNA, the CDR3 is TGTGCCAGCAGCTCCGGACTAGAGGGACATGAGCAGTTCTTC. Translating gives CASSSGLEGHEQFF.

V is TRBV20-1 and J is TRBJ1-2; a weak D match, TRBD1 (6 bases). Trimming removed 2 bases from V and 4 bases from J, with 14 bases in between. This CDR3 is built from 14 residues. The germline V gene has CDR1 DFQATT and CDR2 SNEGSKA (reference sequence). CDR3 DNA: TGCAGTGCTAGAAGTGCAGGGGTGGGCTATGGCTACACCTTC. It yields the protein CSARSAGVGYGYTF.

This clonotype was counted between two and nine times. The DNA of the CDR3 is TGTGCCAGCAGCTCCCAGGGGTTTACCGGGGAGCTGTTTTTT. This translates into CASSSQGFTGELFF. The V call is TRBV7-2, the J call TRBJ2-2; weak D call: TRBD1 (6 bases). Trimming pared 4 bases from V and 5 bases from J, leaving 11 bases between. Germline CDR1 reads SGHTA; CDR2 reads FQGNSA. The CDR3 covers 14 residues.

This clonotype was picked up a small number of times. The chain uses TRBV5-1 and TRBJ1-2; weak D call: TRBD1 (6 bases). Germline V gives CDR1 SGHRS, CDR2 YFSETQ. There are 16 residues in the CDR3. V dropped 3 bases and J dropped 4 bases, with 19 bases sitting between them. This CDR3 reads CASSSITGYLAYGYTF. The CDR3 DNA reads TGCGCCAGCAGCTCGATTACAGGGTATTTAGCCTATGGCTACACCTTC.

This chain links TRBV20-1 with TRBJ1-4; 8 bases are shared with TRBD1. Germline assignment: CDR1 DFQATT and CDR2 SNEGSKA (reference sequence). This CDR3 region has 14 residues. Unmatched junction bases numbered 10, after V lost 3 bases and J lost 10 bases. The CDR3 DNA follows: TGCAGTGCTAGGTCCGGGACAGGTGAAGGAAAACTGTTTTTT. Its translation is CSARSGTGEGKLFF.

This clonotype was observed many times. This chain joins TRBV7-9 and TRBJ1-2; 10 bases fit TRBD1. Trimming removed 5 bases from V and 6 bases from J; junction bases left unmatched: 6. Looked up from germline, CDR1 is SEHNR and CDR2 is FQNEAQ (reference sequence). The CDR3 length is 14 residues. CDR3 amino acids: CASSVGDRGHGYTF. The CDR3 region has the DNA TGTGCCAGCAGCGTAGGCGACAGGGGGCATGGCTACACCTTC.